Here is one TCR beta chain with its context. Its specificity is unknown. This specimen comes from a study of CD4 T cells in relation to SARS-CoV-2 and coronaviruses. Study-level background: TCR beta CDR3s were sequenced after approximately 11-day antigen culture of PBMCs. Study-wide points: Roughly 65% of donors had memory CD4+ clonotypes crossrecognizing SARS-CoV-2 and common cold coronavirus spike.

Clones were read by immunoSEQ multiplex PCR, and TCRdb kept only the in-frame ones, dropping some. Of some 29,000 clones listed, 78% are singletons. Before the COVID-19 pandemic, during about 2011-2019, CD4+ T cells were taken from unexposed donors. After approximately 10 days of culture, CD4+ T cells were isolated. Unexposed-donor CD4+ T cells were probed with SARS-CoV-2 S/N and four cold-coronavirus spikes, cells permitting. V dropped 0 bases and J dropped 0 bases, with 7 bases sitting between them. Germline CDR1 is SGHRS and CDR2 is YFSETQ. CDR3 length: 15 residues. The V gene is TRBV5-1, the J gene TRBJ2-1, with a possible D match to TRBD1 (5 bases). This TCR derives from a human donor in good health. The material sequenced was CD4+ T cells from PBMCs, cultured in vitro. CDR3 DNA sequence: TGCGCCAGCAGCTTGGACAGGAGCTCCTACAATGAGCAGTTCTTC. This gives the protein CASSLDRSSYNEQFF.